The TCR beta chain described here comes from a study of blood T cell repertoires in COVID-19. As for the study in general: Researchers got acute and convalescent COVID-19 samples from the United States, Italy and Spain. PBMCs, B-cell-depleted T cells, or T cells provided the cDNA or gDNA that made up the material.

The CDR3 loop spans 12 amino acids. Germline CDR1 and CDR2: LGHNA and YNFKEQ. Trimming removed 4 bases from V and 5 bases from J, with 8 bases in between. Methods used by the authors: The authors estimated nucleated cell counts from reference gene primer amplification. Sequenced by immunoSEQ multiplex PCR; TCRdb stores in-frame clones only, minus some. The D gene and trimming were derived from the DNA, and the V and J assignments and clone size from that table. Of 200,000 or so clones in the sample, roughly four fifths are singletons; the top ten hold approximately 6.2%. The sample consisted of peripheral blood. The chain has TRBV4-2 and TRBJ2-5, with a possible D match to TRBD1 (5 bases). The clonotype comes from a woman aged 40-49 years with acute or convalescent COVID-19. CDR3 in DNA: TGTGCCAGCAGCCCAGCAGGGGAGACCCAGTACTTC. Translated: CASSPAGETQYF.